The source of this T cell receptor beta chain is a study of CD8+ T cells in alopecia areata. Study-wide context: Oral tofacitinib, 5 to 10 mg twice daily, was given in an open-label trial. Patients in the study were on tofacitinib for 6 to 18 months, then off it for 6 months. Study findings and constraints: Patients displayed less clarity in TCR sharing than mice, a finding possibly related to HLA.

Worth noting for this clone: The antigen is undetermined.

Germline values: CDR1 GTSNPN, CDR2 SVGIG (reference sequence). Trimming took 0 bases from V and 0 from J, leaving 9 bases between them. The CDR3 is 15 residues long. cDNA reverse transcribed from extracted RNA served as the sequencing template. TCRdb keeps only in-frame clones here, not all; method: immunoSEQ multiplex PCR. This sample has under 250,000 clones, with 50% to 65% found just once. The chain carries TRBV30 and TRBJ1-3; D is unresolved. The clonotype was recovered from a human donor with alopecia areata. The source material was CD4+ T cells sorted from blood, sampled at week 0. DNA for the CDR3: TGTGCCTGGAGTGTGATGAGGGCCTCTGGAAACACCATATATTTT. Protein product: CAWSVMRASGNTIYF.